The sequence of this T cell receptor beta chain was determined in a study of blood T cell repertoires in COVID-19 (dated by TCRdb to about 2020). Background for the entire study: The collaborator samples originated in the United States, Italy and Spain and spanned the acute and convalescent phases of COVID-19. The material from the prospective study consisted of cDNA or gDNA derived from T cells, B-cell-depleted T cells, or PBMCs. Subjects who had been exposed to COVID-19, were actively infected with it, or had recovered from it provided the deeply sampled blood TCRbeta repertoires that made up the dataset. The repertoires were released in a freely available public database intended as a resource for research on the immune response to SARS-CoV-2. The samples were drawn from the first 160 participants of the ongoing ImmuneRACE study and from more than 1,000 subjects provided by 6 global collaborators. Nearly every sample came with metadata listing a de-identified subject ID, COVID-19 status, age in years and sex. Where available, HLA class I and class II types were taken from metadata supplied by the sample provider and were not determined by assay-based typing.

The immunoSEQ Assay, a bias-controlled multiplex PCR, was used to amplify TCRbeta CDR3 regions from genomic DNA. Per the source publication's procedure: Within the assay, amplification of reference gene primers was used to estimate how many nucleated cells each sample contained. To quantify the absolute abundance of each unique TCRbeta CDR3 rearrangement, sequence reads were collapsed and filtered. Productive Simpson clonality was computed per sample as the square root of Simpson's diversity index over productive rearrangements. TCRdb holds this immuneACCESS table with in-frame rearrangements only. Some clones are missing; in checked studies, unresolved V genes explain under half, and the rest has no known cause. From that table come the V and J calls and clone size; the DNA was used to work out D and trimming. For this sample the table gives 150,000 to 200,000 clones, of which 60% to 85% were detected only once. 8% to 9.5% of the sample is held by the ten biggest clonotypes.

From its cysteine to its phenylalanine, the CDR3 spans 14 amino acids. CDR3 DNA is the only sequence kept; it has 42 bases, read in frame from the first base. CDR1 and CDR2 (SGHTA, FQGTGA) derive from the germline V gene. Here V drops 3 bases and J drops 5 bases, and the junction holds 3 bases not matched to any gene. Notes on this clone: The antigen it recognizes is unknown. No much larger clone exists at a distance of one base, and base qualities are not known.

The collaborating institutions used their own protocols to collect whole blood in K2EDTA tubes. For TCRbeta analysis, collaborators shipped samples in one of three forms: frozen whole blood, isolated PBMCs, or DNA extracted from either of those sample types. Points the paper makes about the study in general: How much clinical and demographic metadata was included differed by source and by participant, and the metadata was provided uncurated.

The source of this sequence is a man aged 55-75 years with acute or convalescent COVID-19. The specimen was peripheral blood. The sequence is built from TRBV7-3 and TRBJ2-7, and 11 junctional nucleotides match TRBD2. The CDR3 region reads CASSFSGGADEQYF. The nucleotide sequence is given as TGTGCCAGCAGCTTTAGCGGGGGGGCCGACGAGCAGTACTTC.